This T cell receptor (beta chain) was profiled in a study of cytomegalovirus exposure and HLA in healthy donors. Study in general: Most donors, roughly 84% of over 350 genotyped, fell in the Caucasian-associated ancestry cluster. General study findings and limits: Most of the TCR beta V segments (in an earlier analysis) were productive either about 90% or about 30% of the time.

Concerning this clone itself: The antigen remains unidentified.

Primers for the PCR totalled 60 Vbeta and 13 Jbeta. Clones were read by immunoSEQ multiplex PCR, and TCRdb kept only the in-frame ones, dropping some. The sample has about 120,000 clones; about 74% are singletons. The receptor's source is a woman between 40 and 55 years old in good health and CMV-seropositive. The sample was PBMCs.

The CDR3 sequence is CASSQTLARETQYF. CDR3 DNA: TGTGCCAGCAGCCAAACCCTAGCGAGAGAGACCCAGTACTTC. The chain has TRBV14 and TRBJ2-5; a possible D gene is TRBD2 (6 bases). CDR3 length: 14 amino acids. Trimming took off 2 bases at V and 4 bases at J, with 11 bases between the two ends. CDR1 SGHDN and CDR2 FVKESK come from the germline V gene.